This T cell receptor beta chain came from a study of blood T cell repertoires in COVID-19. At the level of the study: Acute and convalescent COVID-19 specimens originated in the United States, Italy and Spain. T cells, B-cell-depleted T cells, or PBMCs supplied cDNA or gDNA.

The Seattle patients, enrolled during active infection, were followed longitudinally. In the authors' workflow: Amplification of reference gene primers provided the estimated nucleated cell counts. The data were produced by immunoSEQ multiplex PCR, yet TCRdb's version contains in-frame clones alone and is incomplete. V and J calls and clone size come straight from that table; D and trimming were deduced from the DNA. Among 270,000 or so clones listed, over 85% were seen once. The CDR3 loop spans 16 amino acids. The trim removed 3 bases at V and 7 bases at J, leaving 4 bases unmatched. CDR1 is LNHDA, CDR2 SQIVND, per germline (reference sequence).

This sequence joins TRBV19 and TRBJ2-1; TRBD2 matches at 15 bases. The sample consisted of peripheral blood. The receptor's source is a woman aged 30 to 39 with COVID-19, enrolled during active disease. CDR3 loop: CASSMGLAGGVNEQFF. The CDR3 nucleotides read TGTGCCAGTAGTATGGGACTAGCGGGGGGCGTAAATGAGCAGTTCTTC.